Below are 5 T cell receptor beta chains sequenced from a single sample in a study of OX40 agonist ivuxolimab in advanced cancers. The assay was immunoSEQ multiplex PCR, and TCRdb's table has in-frame clones only and misses some. This table holds 60,000 to 70,000 clones, roughly 80% found once. The input for sequencing was CD4+ or CD8+ T cells sorted from blood, taken in a trial of the OX40 agonist ivuxolimab. These receptors all stem from an adult with an advanced solid tumor such as melanoma, head and neck, liver or kidney cancer.

The chain links TRBV18 to TRBJ2-1; 16 bases are shared with TRBD2. CDR1 is KGHSH and CDR2 is LQKENI in the germline V gene. The CDR3 loop spans 18 amino acids. Unmatched junction bases numbered 5, after V lost 2 bases and J lost 4 bases. The CDR3 region is CASSPTGTSGGGYNEQFF. The CDR3, as DNA: TGTGCCAGCTCACCAACCGGGACTAGCGGGGGGGGATACAATGAGCAGTTCTTC.

This chain uses TRBV18 with TRBJ1-1; D is ambiguous. CDR1 is KGHSH, CDR2 LQKENI, per germline. The CDR3 has 13 residues. The V gene lost 5 bases and the J gene lost 0 bases, with 7 bases spanning the gap. In nucleotides, the CDR3 is TGTGCCAGCTCATCTGCCATGAACACTGAAGCTTTCTTT. This encodes CASSSAMNTEAFF.

V and J are TRBV7-2 and TRBJ1-2; unclear D gene. V lost 5 bases and J lost 4, with 17 bases in between. Per the germline V gene, CDR1 is SGHTA and CDR2 is FQGNSA. There are 15 residues in the CDR3. The DNA of the CDR3 is TGTGCCAGCAGCGCAGAGACGGCAGGAGTCTATGGCTACACCTTC. Protein sequence: CASSAETAGVYGYTF.

The chain employs TRBV15 and TRBJ2-3; D is unresolved. The CDR3 is 14 amino acids. The germline V gene encodes CDR1 LNHNV and CDR2 YYDKDF (reference sequence). Between the trimmed V and J ends, which lost 1 base and 7 bases, there was a span of 12 bases. The CDR3 loop reads CATSRGGIGNTQYF. The CDR3 nucleotides read TGTGCCACCAGCAGAGGGGGTATAGGGAATACGCAGTATTTT. The whole variable domain, remainder taken from reference TRBV15 and TRBJ2-3, is DAMVIQNPRYQVTQFGKPVTLSCSQTLNHNVMYWYQQKSSQAPKLLFHYYDKDFNNEADTPDNFQSRRPNTSFCFLDIRSPGLGDTAMYLCATSRGGIGNTQYFGPGTRLTVL.

V is TRBV19 and J is TRBJ2-2; D is possibly TRBD1 (6 bases). V lost 6 bases and J 5 bases, leaving 13 bases between the germline ends. Per germline, CDR1 LNHDA and CDR2 SQIVND (reference sequence). CDR3 length: 14 residues. The CDR3 reads CASRGAARTGELFF. CDR3 coding DNA: TGTGCCAGTAGGGGGGCAGCTAGAACCGGGGAGCTGTTTTTT.